The clone carrying this TCR beta chain was seen many times. The sample belongs to a study of CD8 T cells in ankylosing spondylitis. TCRdb passed the 5' RACE reads through MiXCR, listing each CDR3 protein once. The sample lists about 39,000 distinct CDR3 sequences, under 4.5% occurring once. V was clipped by 3 bases and J by 1 base, with 7 bases between them. Germline CDR1 is SGDLS and CDR2 is YYNGEE. This CDR3 is 13 amino acids long. Material for sequencing was blood, either unsorted or a sorted T cell fraction (not recorded which). This clonotype was obtained from a female donor with ankylosing spondylitis or in good health (not recorded which). The chain carries TRBV9 and TRBJ1-1; D remains ambiguous. DNA of the CDR3: TGTGCCAGCAGCGCTTCTCCGAACACTGAAGCTTTCTTT. It is translated as CASSASPNTEAFF.